This record concerns one TCR beta chain sequence. These data are taken from a study of cytomegalovirus exposure and HLA in healthy donors. TCRdb keeps only in-frame clones here, not all; method: immunoSEQ multiplex PCR. The table lists about 190,000 clones, more than 75% of them singletons. Trimming stripped 1 base from V and 2 bases from J, with 11 bases between. Germline-derived CDR1 and CDR2 are SGHDN and FVKESK. The CDR3 contains 15 residues. The chain links TRBV14 to TRBJ1-1; D not resolved. This receptor was obtained from a woman aged 18-30 years in good health and CMV-seronegative. Input material: PBMCs. This chain's CDR3 is CASSQVGRSNTEAFF. In nucleotides, the CDR3 is TGTGCCAGCAGCCAAGTTGGGCGATCCAACACTGAAGCTTTCTTT. The full variable domain, completed using reference TRBV14 and TRBJ1-1, is EAGVTQFPSHSVIEKGQTVTLRCDPISGHDNLYWYRRVMGKEIKFLLHFVKESKQDESGMPNNRFLAERTGGTYSTLKVQPAELEDSGVYFCASSQVGRSNTEAFFGQGTRLTVV.